This is a list of T cell receptor beta chains from one sample in a study of cytomegalovirus exposure and HLA in healthy donors. Method: immunoSEQ multiplex PCR; TCRdb's copy keeps in-frame clones and lacks some. Of more than 100,000 clones listed, 80% are singletons. Sequenced sample: PBMCs. The receptors were sampled from a female donor in good health and CMV-seropositive. The CDR3 runs from the conserved cysteine through the conserved F or W. Each record gives: J gene, D gene, clone size, V gene, CDR3 protein, CDR3 DNA. D genes are given only for firm matches. Clone size is shown for a subset of rows, as once, few, many or a class of expanded clone.

>TRBJ2-7|TRBD1|-|TRBV5-6
CASSGGTGTSYEQYF
TGTGCCAGCAGCGGTGGGACAGGGACTTCCTACGAGCAGTACTTC
>TRBJ2-3|TRBD2|-|TRBV5-6
CASSLLSGVVDTQYF
TGTGCCAGCAGCTTGTTAAGCGGGGTGGTAGATACGCAGTATTTT
>TRBJ2-7|TRBD1|once|TRBV2
CASSTAGDRKEQYF
TGTGCCAGCAGTACCGCCGGGGACAGGAAGGAGCAGTACTTC
>TRBJ1-3|-|-|TRBV29-1
CSVGEGRTGNTIYF
TGCAGCGTTGGCGAGGGAAGGACTGGAAACACCATATATTTT
>TRBJ2-1|TRBD2|-|TRBV2
CASSGRLASSYNEQFF
TGTGCCAGCAGTGGTCGACTAGCGAGCTCCTACAATGAGCAGTTCTTC
>TRBJ2-7|-|-|TRBV2
CASRAFEQYF
TGTGCCAGCAGAGCGTTTGAGCAGTACTTC
>TRBJ2-2|-|-|TRBV30
CAWAKGQINTGELFF
TGTGCCTGGGCAAAAGGACAGATCAACACCGGGGAGCTGTTTTTT
>TRBJ1-4|-|-|TRBV6-6
CASSSLEKLFF
TGTGCCAGCAGTAGTCTAGAAAAACTGTTTTTT
>TRBJ2-5|-|few|TRBV15
CATSRDRRETQYF
TGTGCCACCAGCAGAGATCGTCGGGAGACCCAGTACTTC
>TRBJ2-3|TRBD2|once|TRBV5-1
CASSFGSGGVTDTQYF
TGCGCCAGCAGCTTCGGTAGCGGGGGGGTGACAGATACGCAGTATTTT
>TRBJ2-7|-|-|TRBV5-1
CASSGGAGSYEQYF
TGCGCCAGCAGCGGAGGAGCCGGCTCCTACGAGCAGTACTTC
>TRBJ1-2|-|-|TRBV5-6
CASSPGGGAVYGYTF
TGTGCCAGCAGCCCGGGGGGAGGGGCAGTCTATGGCTACACCTTC
>TRBJ2-1|TRBD2|-|TRBV5-1
CASSLQRGGNEQFF
TGCGCCAGCAGCTTGCAGCGGGGGGGCAATGAGCAGTTCTTC
>TRBJ2-5|-|-|TRBV9
CASNPGVPGETQYF
TGTGCCAGCAACCCAGGGGTGCCGGGAGAGACCCAGTACTTC
>TRBJ2-7|-|once|TRBV7-2
CASSFTTGSSYEQYF
TGTGCCAGCAGCTTTACAACAGGGAGCTCCTACGAGCAGTACTTC
>TRBJ2-2|-|-|TRBV7-2
CASSLRRGVSGELFF
TGTGCCAGCAGCTTAAGGCGGGGTGTCTCCGGGGAGCTGTTTTTT